These 22 T cell receptor beta chains were sequenced from one sample in a study of T cells after yellow fever vaccination. TCRdb re-called the 5' RACE reads with MiXCR, one entry per CDR3 protein. The top ten clones hold 15% to 20% of a sample with some 96,000 distinct CDR3 sequences, under 9% of them seen once. The source material was CD8+ T cells not binding an NS4B(214-222) dextramer, sorted from PBMCs, sampled around 16 days after the first yellow fever vaccination. These receptors all stem from a man younger than 30 who received the YFV17D yellow fever vaccine.

This clonotype was counted between two and nine times. This chain connects TRBV6-2 or TRBV6-3 to TRBJ1-5, with a tentative D call TRBD1 (5 bases). The CDR3 covers 19 residues. Germline CDR1 reads MNHEY; CDR2 reads SVGEGT. V was trimmed by 0 bases and J by 0 bases, leaving 18 bases between them. CDR3 sequence (DNA): TGTGCCAGCAGTTACTCGATCGTTGAGACAGATTATAGCAATCAGCCCCAGCATTTT. Amino acids: CASSYSIVETDYSNQPQHF.

This clonotype showed up many times. J is TRBJ2-7 and V is TRBV4-1; 7 bases line up with TRBD2. Germline V gene sequence: CDR1 MGHRA, CDR2 YSYEKL. V gave up 1 base and J gave up 3 bases; unmatched junction bases: 9. This CDR3 is 16 amino acids long. The CDR3 protein is CASSQGPGLQNYEQYF. Written as DNA, the CDR3 is TGCGCCAGCAGCCAAGGGCCGGGACTACAAAACTACGAGCAGTACTTC.

This clonotype has more than one count but fewer than ten. This rearrangement joins TRBV4-1 to TRBJ1-1; D remains unclear. Germline values: CDR1 MGHRA, CDR2 YSYEKL. Between the trimmed V and J ends, which lost 0 bases and 0 bases, there was a span of 8 bases. The CDR3 length is 15 residues. CDR3 coding DNA: TGCGCCAGCAGCCAAGAACAGCTGATGAACACTGAAGCTTTCTTT. Translated: CASSQEQLMNTEAFF.

This clonotype has a handful of counts. The V call is TRBV29-1, the J call TRBJ2-2, with a possible D match to TRBD1 (5 bases). The CDR3 extends over 15 amino acids. V was clipped by 4 bases and J by 5 bases, with 17 bases between them. Germline loops: CDR1 SQVTM, CDR2 ANQGSEA. The CDR3 nucleotides read TGCAGCGTTGCGATCACAGGAAGGGAAACCGGGGAGCTGTTTTTT. It is translated as CSVAITGRETGELFF.

This clonotype was counted many times. The V gene is TRBV20-1, the J gene TRBJ1-6; the D is unclear. Deletions cut 3 bases from V and 5 bases from J, with 11 bases between. This CDR3 is 14 amino acids long. Germline lookup yields CDR1 DFQATT and CDR2 SNEGSKA (reference sequence). The CDR3 DNA sequence: TGCAGTGCTAGCCTCCTTTCTGATAATTCACCCCTCCACTTT. Amino acid sequence: CSASLLSDNSPLHF.

The chain uses TRBV4-3 and TRBJ2-7, with 7 bases fitting TRBD1. This CDR3 is built from 14 residues. V trimming: 4 bases; J trimming: 8 bases; junction bases outside the gene matches: 11. CDR1 and CDR2 (germline): LGHNA, YSLEER. The chain's CDR3 is CASSPRQGYPKQYF. The CDR3 DNA follows: TGCGCCAGCAGCCCACGACAGGGATACCCAAAGCAGTACTTC.

There are a few counts of this clonotype. This chain uses TRBV7-7 with TRBJ2-7; D gene ambiguous. Germline assignment: CDR1 SSHAT and CDR2 FNYEAQ (reference sequence). The CDR3 has 13 amino acids. Trimming removed 5 bases at V and 3 bases at J, with 11 bases between. The chain's CDR3 is CASSHLQGYEQYF. CDR3 coding DNA: TGTGCCAGCAGCCATCTCCAAGGCTACGAGCAGTACTTC.

This clonotype turned up a few times. The chain carries TRBV4-2 and TRBJ2-7; D uncertain. CDR3 length equals 14 residues. CDR1 is LGHNA and CDR2 is YNFKEQ in the germline V gene. Trimming removed 0 bases at V and 3 bases at J, with 9 bases between. The CDR3 nucleotides are TGTGCCAGCAGCCAAGATCAAGGCGGCTACGAGCAGTACTTC. It translates to CASSQDQGGYEQYF.

This clonotype occurred a few times. The chain joins TRBV7-9 to TRBJ1-5; D unresolved. The germline V gene has CDR1 SEHNR and CDR2 FQNEAQ (reference sequence). This CDR3 is 15 amino acids long. The V end was cut by 4 bases, the J end by 2 bases, with 12 bases between. The CDR3 spells CASSSSFARNQPQHF. As DNA, the CDR3 is TGTGCCAGCAGCTCTTCATTTGCTCGCAATCAGCCCCAGCATTTT.

The gene calls are TRBV20-1 and TRBJ2-3; unclear D gene. Germline loops: CDR1 DFQATT, CDR2 SNEGSKA (reference sequence). The CDR3 runs to 15 residues. Deletions cut 5 bases from V and 3 bases from J, with 18 bases between. Written as DNA, the CDR3 is TGCAGTGCTCGAGCGTGGAGTCAGGTGACAGATACGCAGTATTTT. This codes for CSARAWSQVTDTQYF.

This sequence joins TRBV12-3 or TRBV12-4 and TRBJ2-3; possibly TRBD1 for D (5 bases). The CDR3 length is 16 residues. V gave up 3 bases and J gave up 1 base, with 14 bases separating them. In DNA, the CDR3 is TGTGCCAGCAGTTTCCTAGTAGGACACGGCACAGATACGCAGTATTTT. Amino acids: CASSFLVGHGTDTQYF.

This clonotype was seen at least ten times. The CDR3 sequence is CASSNPEDRGVSSYNEQFF. CDR3 in DNA: TGTGCCAGCAGCAACCCCGAGGACAGGGGGGTAAGTTCCTACAATGAGCAGTTCTTC. V gene TRBV7-6 combines with J gene TRBJ2-1, with TRBD1 matching over 10 bases. CDR3 size: 19 residues. Germline V gene sequence: CDR1 SGHVS, CDR2 FNYEAQ. After removal of 5 bases from V and 1 base from J, the junction contained 14 bases not matched to a gene.

The chain links TRBV4-1 to TRBJ2-3, with TRBD2 matching over 9 bases. Germline V CDR1 and CDR2: MGHRA, YSYEKL. V lost 4 bases and J lost 1; bases outside the gene matches: 6. CDR3 length equals 16 residues. CDR3 loop: CASSLYIAGGTDTQYF. In DNA, the CDR3 is TGCGCCAGCAGCCTATATATAGCGGGGGGCACAGATACGCAGTATTTT.

The chain has TRBV27 and TRBJ2-7; 9 nucleotides agree with TRBD2. Germline values: CDR1 MNHEY, CDR2 SMNVEV (reference sequence). The CDR3 has 15 amino acids. J was trimmed by 1 base and V by 4 bases; bases with no gene match: 5. CDR3 sequence reads: CASSYASGDSYEQYF. CDR3 in DNA: TGTGCCAGCAGTTATGCTAGCGGGGATTCCTACGAGCAGTACTTC.

The CDR3 sequence: CASSLVKYNEQFF. For the CDR3, the DNA is TGTGCCAGCAGCCTGGTCAAGTACAATGAGCAGTTCTTC. The chain carries TRBV6-1 and TRBJ2-1; D is ambiguous. This CDR3 has 13 amino acids. V dropped 6 bases and J dropped 4 bases, with 10 bases sitting between them. The germline gives CDR1 MNHNS, CDR2 SASEGT.

V gene TRBV4-1 combines with J gene TRBJ2-1, with 9 positions matching TRBD1. CDR1 and CDR2 (germline): MGHRA, YSYEKL. J was trimmed by 4 bases and V by 9 bases; bases with no gene match: 13. The CDR3 consists of 16 residues. The CDR3 nucleotides are TGCGCCAGTAGGGACAGGGTTTATGGGGTATACAATGAGCAGTTCTTC. Amino acid sequence: CASRDRVYGVYNEQFF.

This clonotype was counted ten times or more. The V and J genes are TRBV4-3 and TRBJ2-7; D perhaps matches TRBD2 (5 bases). V was trimmed by 4 bases and J by 1 base, leaving 11 bases between them. From germline, CDR1 is LGHNA and CDR2 YSLEER. The CDR3 is 14 amino acids. CDR3 in amino acids: CASSLMTTSYEQYF. Written as DNA, the CDR3 is TGCGCCAGCAGCCTTATGACTACTTCCTACGAGCAGTACTTC.

As DNA, the CDR3 is TGCGCCAGCAGCTTGGCTGGGAGGACTTACGAGCAGTACTTC. It is translated as CASSLAGRTYEQYF. J is TRBJ2-7 and V is TRBV5-1; a possible D gene is TRBD2 (6 bases). V was trimmed by 0 bases and J by 4 bases, leaving 11 bases between them. Germline CDR1 and CDR2: SGHRS and YFSETQ. The CDR3 loop spans 14 amino acids.

The rearrangement links TRBV7-6 to TRBJ2-6; no reliable D call. Germline V lookup: CDR1 SGHVS, CDR2 FNYEAQ. There are 14 residues in the CDR3. Trimming pared 3 bases from V and 4 bases from J, leaving 7 bases between. The CDR3 spells CASSFADGANVLTF. CDR3 sequence (DNA): TGTGCCAGCAGCTTTGCAGACGGGGCCAACGTCCTGACTTTC. Filled out from reference TRBV7-6 and TRBJ2-6, the complete variable domain reads GAGVSQSPRYKVTKRGQDVALRCDPISGHVSLYWYRQALGQGPEFLTYFNYEAQQDKSGLPNDRFSAERPEGSISTLTIQRTEQRDSAMYRCASSFADGANVLTFGAGSRLTVL.

The gene calls are TRBV11-2 and TRBJ2-7; 8 bases match TRBD1. This CDR3 region has 15 residues. The germline V gene has CDR1 SGHAT and CDR2 FQNNGV. J gave up 1 base and V 7 bases, and 9 bases lay outside the gene matches. The CDR3 nucleotides read TGTGCCAGCACCCGAACAGGGGGTATTTCCTACGAGCAGTACTTC. As protein: CASTRTGGISYEQYF. The full variable domain, completed using reference TRBV11-2 and TRBJ2-7, is EAGVAQSPRYKIIEKRQSVAFWCNPISGHATLYWYQQILGQGPKLLIQFQNNGVVDDSQLPKDRFSAERLKGVDSTLKIQPAKLEDSAVYLCASTRTGGISYEQYFGPGTRLTVT.

This clonotype has only a few counts. This chain uses TRBV10-2 with TRBJ2-7, with 7 bases matching TRBD1. With V trimmed by 6 bases and J by 3 bases, 2 bases remained unmatched. CDR1 is WSHSY and CDR2 is SAAADI in the germline V gene. The CDR3 spans 12 residues. CDR3 in amino acids: CASRPGGYEQYF. As DNA, the CDR3 is TGCGCCAGCAGGCCAGGGGGCTACGAGCAGTACTTC.

The V gene is TRBV12-3 or TRBV12-4, the J gene TRBJ1-1; D is perhaps TRBD1 (6 bases). The CDR3 has 15 amino acids. V lost 0 bases and J 3 bases, leaving 11 bases between the germline ends. The CDR3 DNA reads TGTGCCAGCAGTTTAGCGCCAAGGGGGGACACTGAAGCTTTCTTT. This gives the protein CASSLAPRGDTEAFF.